What follows are 15 T cell receptor beta chains derived from one specimen sequenced in a study of CD8 T cells in Susac syndrome. The RNA, roughly 0.45 to 1 ug, was put through reverse transcription using random hexamers. In TCRdb, the immunoSEQ multiplex PCR reads were re-called with MiXCR into one record per CDR3 protein. Of under 95,000 distinct CDR3 sequences listed, about 93% are singletons. Material for sequencing was CD4+ T cells from PBMCs. The receptors derive from a human donor with Susac syndrome.

The chain couples TRBV29-1 to TRBJ2-3; D is possibly TRBD2 (6 bases). The V gene lost 4 bases and the J gene lost 0 bases, with 11 bases spanning the gap. This CDR3 has 14 residues. In germline, CDR1 is SQVTM, CDR2 ANQGSEA. The CDR3: CSVAVGGSTDTQYF. The CDR3 nucleotides are TGCAGCGTTGCAGTGGGGGGTAGCACAGATACGCAGTATTTT.

The chain links TRBV28 to TRBJ1-3; no clear D. The CDR3 is 11 amino acids. V gave up 8 bases and J gave up 9 bases, with 11 bases separating them. CDR1 is MDHEN, CDR2 SYDVKM, per germline. CDR3 in amino acids: CASSTPSTIYF. The CDR3 DNA follows: TGTGCCAGCTCTACCCCTAGCACCATATATTTT.

The CDR3 reads CSAQTGVGNSPLHF. The CDR3 DNA reads as TGCAGTGCCCAGACAGGGGTTGGTAATTCACCCCTCCACTTT. This chain links TRBV20-1 with TRBJ1-6, with TRBD1 matching over 8 bases. The V and J ends lost 6 bases and 6 bases, in that order; junction bases with no gene match: 7. This CDR3 has 14 amino acids. CDR1 and CDR2 from the germline V gene are DFQATT and SNEGSKA (reference sequence).

This chain joins TRBV29-1 and TRBJ1-5; tentative D call: TRBD1 (5 bases). The CDR3 covers 13 residues. Trimming took off 6 bases at V and 3 bases at J, with 12 bases between the two ends. CDR1 and CDR2 from the germline V gene are SQVTM and ANQGSEA. The DNA for the CDR3 is TGCAGCGTCGCCCAGGGCCTCAATCAGCCCCAGCATTTT. Encoded protein: CSVAQGLNQPQHF.

The chain recombines TRBV28 with TRBJ1-5; possible D gene TRBD1, 6 bases. Deletions cut 1 base from V and 7 bases from J, with 11 bases between. Per the germline V gene, CDR1 is MDHEN and CDR2 is SYDVKM. This CDR3 region has 14 residues. The CDR3 loop is CASSLSGGGQPQHF. The CDR3, as DNA: TGTGCCAGCAGTTTATCCGGGGGCGGGCAGCCCCAGCATTTT.

The rearrangement uses TRBV28 and TRBJ2-5, with 7 bases identical to TRBD2. V lost 4 bases to trimming and J lost 4 bases; unmatched junction nucleotides: 6. Germline V CDR1 and CDR2: MDHEN, SYDVKM. The CDR3 contains 14 residues. The CDR3 loop reads CASSYGGNIETQYF. CDR3 coding DNA: TGTGCCAGCAGTTACGGGGGGAACATAGAGACCCAGTACTTC. The full variable domain, its missing parts supplied by reference TRBV28 and TRBJ2-5, is DVKVTQSSRYLVKRTGEKVFLECVQDMDHENMFWYRQDPGLGLRLIYFSYDVKMKEKGDIPEGYSVSREKKERFSLILESASTNQTSMYLCASSYGGNIETQYFGPGTRLLVL.

The genes are TRBV14 and TRBJ2-5; D is ambiguous. Per the germline V gene, CDR1 is SGHDN and CDR2 is FVKESK. This CDR3 spans 13 amino acids. Trimming took 3 bases from V and 4 from J, leaving 9 bases between them. CDR3 coding DNA: TGTGCCAGCAGCCAGGGCTTGAGAGAGACCCAGTACTTC. It encodes CASSQGLRETQYF.

The gene calls are TRBV12-3 or TRBV12-4 and TRBJ2-7; the D gene is possibly TRBD2 (6 bases). V gave up 6 bases and J gave up 0 bases, with 12 bases separating them. This CDR3 spans 14 amino acids. CDR3 protein: CASRRDGGSYEQYF. The CDR3 nucleotides are TGTGCCAGCAGGCGGGACGGGGGCTCCTACGAGCAGTACTTC.

About this clonotype itself: Lacking the conserved final phenylalanine or tryptophan, this CDR3 likely reflects a read error. The chain uses TRBV3-1 and TRBJ2-7; possibly TRBD1 for D (5 bases). Trimming took off 3 bases at V and 5 bases at J, with 11 bases between the two ends. Germline loops: CDR1 LGHDT, CDR2 YNNKEL (reference sequence). The CDR3 has 13 amino acids. The CDR3 reads CASSQGRKNEQYL. The CDR3, as DNA: TGTGCCAGCAGCCAGGGGCGTAAAAACGAGCAGTACCTC.

This chain connects TRBV29-1 to TRBJ1-1; possible D gene TRBD1, 5 bases. Germline assignment: CDR1 SQVTM and CDR2 ANQGSEA. V was pared by 3 bases and J by 0 bases, with 8 bases between. This CDR3 is 13 amino acids long. As DNA, the CDR3 is TGCAGCGTTGATAGACAGATGAACACTGAAGCTTTCTTT. It encodes CSVDRQMNTEAFF.

This clonotype appeared a single time. This rearrangement joins TRBV5-1 to TRBJ2-2; D uncertain. CDR1 and CDR2 (germline): SGHRS, YFSETQ. Between the trimmed V and J ends, which lost 4 bases and 6 bases, there was a span of 13 bases. CDR3 length: 14 amino acids. The CDR3 DNA sequence: TGCGCCAGCAGCCCGGGCCCGGACGCCGGGGAGCTGTTTTTT. It yields the protein CASSPGPDAGELFF.

The genes are TRBV20-1 and TRBJ1-2, with D unclear. This CDR3 has 13 amino acids. In germline, CDR1 is DFQATT, CDR2 SNEGSKA (reference sequence). V was clipped by 1 base and J by 1 base, with 7 bases between them. In DNA, the CDR3 is TGCAGTGCTAGAGGAAAACTTAACTATGGCTACACCTTC. Translated: CSARGKLNYGYTF.

The genes are TRBV6-1 and TRBJ1-2; unclear D gene. This CDR3 has 13 amino acids. V gave up 4 bases and J gave up 0 bases, with 6 bases separating them. Germline-derived CDR1 and CDR2 are MNHNS and SASEGT. The CDR3 here is CASSAGANYGYTF. Here the CDR3 DNA reads TGTGCCAGCAGTGCCGGGGCTAACTATGGCTACACCTTC.

The CDR3 loop is CASSPGTGREEQYF. CDR3 nucleotide sequence: TGTGCCAGCAGCCCCGGGACAGGGCGAGAAGAGCAGTACTTC. This chain uses TRBV7-6 with TRBJ2-7; the match to TRBD1 covers 9 bases. Germline assignment: CDR1 SGHVS and CDR2 FNYEAQ. This CDR3 has 14 residues. Trimming removed 5 bases from V and 7 bases from J; junction bases left unmatched: 9.

J is TRBJ2-3 and V is TRBV3-1; the D gene could be TRBD1 or TRBD2 (5 bases each). Germline V gene sequence: CDR1 LGHDT, CDR2 YNNKEL (reference sequence). The CDR3 is 13 amino acids. The V gene lost 4 bases and the J gene lost 4 bases, with 9 bases spanning the gap. The CDR3 DNA follows: TGTGCCAGCAGCCTTGGGACCTCAGATACGCAGTATTTT. Amino acids: CASSLGTSDTQYF.